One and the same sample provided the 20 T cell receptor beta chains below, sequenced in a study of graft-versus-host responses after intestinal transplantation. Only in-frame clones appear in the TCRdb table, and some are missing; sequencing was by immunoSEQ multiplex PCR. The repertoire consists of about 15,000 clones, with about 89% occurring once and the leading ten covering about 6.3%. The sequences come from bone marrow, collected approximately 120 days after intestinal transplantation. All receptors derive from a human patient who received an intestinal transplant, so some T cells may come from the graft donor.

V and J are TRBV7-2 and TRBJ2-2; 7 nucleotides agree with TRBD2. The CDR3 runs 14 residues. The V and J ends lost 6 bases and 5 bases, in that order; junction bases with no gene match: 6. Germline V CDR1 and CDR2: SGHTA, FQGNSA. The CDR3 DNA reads TGTGCCAGCAGTTCAGGGAGGGTAACCGGGGAGCTGTTTTTT. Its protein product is CASSSGRVTGELFF.

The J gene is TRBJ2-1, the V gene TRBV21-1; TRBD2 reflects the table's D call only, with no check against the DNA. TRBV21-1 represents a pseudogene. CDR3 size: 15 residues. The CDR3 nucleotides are TGTGCCAGCAGCAAAGAGGACACTAGCGGGAGGGTGCAGTTCTTC. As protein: CASSKEDTSGRVQFF.

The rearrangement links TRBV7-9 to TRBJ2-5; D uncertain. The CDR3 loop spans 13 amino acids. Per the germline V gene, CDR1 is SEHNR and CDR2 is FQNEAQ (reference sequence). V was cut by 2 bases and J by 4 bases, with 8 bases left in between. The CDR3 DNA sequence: TGTGCCAGCAGCTTAAGTGTCGTAGAGACCCAGTACTTC. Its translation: CASSLSVVETQYF. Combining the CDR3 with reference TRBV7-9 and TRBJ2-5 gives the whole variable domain DTGVSQNPRHKITKRGQNVTFRCDPISEHNRLYWYRQTLGQGPEFLTYFQNEAQLEKSRLLSDRFSAERPKGSFSTLEIQRTEQGDSAMYLCASSLSVVETQYFGPGTRLLVL.

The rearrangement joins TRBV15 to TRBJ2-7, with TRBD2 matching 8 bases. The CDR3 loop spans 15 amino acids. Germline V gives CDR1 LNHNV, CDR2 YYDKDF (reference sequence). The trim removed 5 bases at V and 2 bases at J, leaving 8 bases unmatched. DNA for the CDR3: TGTGCCACCAGCTATCGGGGGGGAGGGACCTACGAGCAGTACTTC. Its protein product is CATSYRGGGTYEQYF. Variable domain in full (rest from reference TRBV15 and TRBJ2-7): DAMVIQNPRYQVTQFGKPVTLSCSQTLNHNVMYWYQQKSSQAPKLLFHYYDKDFNNEADTPDNFQSRRPNTSFCFLDIRSPGLGDTAMYLCATSYRGGGTYEQYFGPGTRLTVT.

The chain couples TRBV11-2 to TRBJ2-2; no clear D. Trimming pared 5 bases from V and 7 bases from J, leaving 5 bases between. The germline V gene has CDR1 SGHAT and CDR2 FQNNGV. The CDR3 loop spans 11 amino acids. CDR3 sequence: CASSVLGELFF. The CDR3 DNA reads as TGTGCCAGCAGCGTCCTCGGGGAGCTGTTTTTT.

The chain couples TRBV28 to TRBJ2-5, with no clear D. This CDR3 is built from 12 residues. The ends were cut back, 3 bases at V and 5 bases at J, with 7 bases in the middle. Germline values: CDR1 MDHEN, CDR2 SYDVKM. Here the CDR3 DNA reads TGTGCCAGCAGTTTCGGTGGGGAGACCCAGTACTTC. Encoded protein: CASSFGGETQYF.

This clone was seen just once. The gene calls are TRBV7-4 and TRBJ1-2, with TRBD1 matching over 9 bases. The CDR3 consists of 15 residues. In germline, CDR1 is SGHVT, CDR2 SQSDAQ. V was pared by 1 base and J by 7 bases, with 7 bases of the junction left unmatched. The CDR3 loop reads CASSLGNRGHPGYTF. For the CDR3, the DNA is TGTGCCAGCAGCTTAGGGAACAGGGGGCATCCTGGCTACACCTTC.

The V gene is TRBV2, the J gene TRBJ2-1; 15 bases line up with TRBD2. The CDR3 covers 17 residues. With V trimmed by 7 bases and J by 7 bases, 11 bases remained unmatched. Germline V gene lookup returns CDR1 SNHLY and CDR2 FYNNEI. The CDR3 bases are TGTGCCAGCACTGGGACTAGCGGGAGGCTGGTTAGGAATGAGCAGTTCTTC. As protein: CASTGTSGRLVRNEQFF.

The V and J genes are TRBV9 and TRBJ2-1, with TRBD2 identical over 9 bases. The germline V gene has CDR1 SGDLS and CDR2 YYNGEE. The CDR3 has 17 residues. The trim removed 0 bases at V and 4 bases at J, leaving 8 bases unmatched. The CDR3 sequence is CASSVDPGLAIYNEQFF. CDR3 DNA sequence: TGTGCCAGCAGCGTAGATCCGGGACTAGCTATTTACAATGAGCAGTTCTTC.

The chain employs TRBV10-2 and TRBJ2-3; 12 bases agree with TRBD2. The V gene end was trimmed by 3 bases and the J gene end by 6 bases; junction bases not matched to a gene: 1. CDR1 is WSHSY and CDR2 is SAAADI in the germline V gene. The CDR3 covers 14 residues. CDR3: CASSDTSGRDTQYF. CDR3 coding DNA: TGCGCCAGCAGTGACACTAGCGGGAGGGATACGCAGTATTTT.

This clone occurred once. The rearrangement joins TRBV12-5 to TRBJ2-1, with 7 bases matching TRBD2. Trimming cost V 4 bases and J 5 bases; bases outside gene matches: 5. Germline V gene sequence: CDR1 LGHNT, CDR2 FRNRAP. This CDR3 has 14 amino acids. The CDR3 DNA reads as TGTGCTAGTGGTTCGGGGGGTAAAAACAATGAGCAGTTCTTC. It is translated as CASGSGGKNNEQFF.

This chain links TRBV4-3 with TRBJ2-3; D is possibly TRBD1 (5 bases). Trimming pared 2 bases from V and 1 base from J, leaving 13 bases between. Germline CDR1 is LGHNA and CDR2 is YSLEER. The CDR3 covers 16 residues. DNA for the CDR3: TGCGCCAGCAGCCAACTCTATAGGGGTGGCACAGATACGCAGTATTTT. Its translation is CASSQLYRGGTDTQYF.

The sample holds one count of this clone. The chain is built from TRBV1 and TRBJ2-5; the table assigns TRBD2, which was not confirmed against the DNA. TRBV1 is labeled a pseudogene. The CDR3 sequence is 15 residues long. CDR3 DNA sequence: TGCACCAGCAGCCAAGTTTTAGCGGGAGAAGAGACCCAGTACTTC. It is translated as CTSSQVLAGEETQYF.

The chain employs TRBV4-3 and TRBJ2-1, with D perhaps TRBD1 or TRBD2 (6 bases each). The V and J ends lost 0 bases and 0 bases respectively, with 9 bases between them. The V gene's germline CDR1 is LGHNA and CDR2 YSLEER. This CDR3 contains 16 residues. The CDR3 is CASSQDWGASYNEQFF. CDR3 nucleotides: TGCGCCAGCAGCCAAGATTGGGGGGCCTCCTACAATGAGCAGTTCTTC.

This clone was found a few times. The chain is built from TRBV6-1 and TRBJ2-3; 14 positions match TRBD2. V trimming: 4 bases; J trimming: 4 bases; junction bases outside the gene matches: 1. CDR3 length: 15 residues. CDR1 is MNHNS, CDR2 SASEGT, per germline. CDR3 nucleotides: TGTGCCAGCAGTGGACTAGCGGGAGGGCCAGATACGCAGTATTTT. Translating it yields CASSGLAGGPDTQYF.

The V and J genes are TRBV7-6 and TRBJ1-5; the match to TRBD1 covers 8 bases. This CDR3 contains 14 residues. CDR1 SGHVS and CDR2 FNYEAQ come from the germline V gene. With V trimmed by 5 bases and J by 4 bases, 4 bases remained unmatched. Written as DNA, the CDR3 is TGTGCCAGCAGCGTGGACAGGGATAATCAGCCCCAGCATTTT. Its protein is CASSVDRDNQPQHF.

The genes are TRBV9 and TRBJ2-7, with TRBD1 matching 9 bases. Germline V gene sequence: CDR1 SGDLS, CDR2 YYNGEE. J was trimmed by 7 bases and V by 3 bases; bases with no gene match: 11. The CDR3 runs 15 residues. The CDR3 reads CASSGSGTGRDEQYF. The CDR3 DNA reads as TGTGCCAGCAGCGGCTCCGGGACAGGGCGCGATGAGCAGTACTTC.

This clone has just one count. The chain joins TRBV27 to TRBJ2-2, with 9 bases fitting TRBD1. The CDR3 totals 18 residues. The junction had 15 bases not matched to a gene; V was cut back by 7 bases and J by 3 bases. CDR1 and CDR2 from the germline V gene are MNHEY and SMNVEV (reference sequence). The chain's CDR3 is CASTLWPRDREDTGELFF. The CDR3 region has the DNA TGTGCCAGCACCTTATGGCCCCGGGACAGGGAGGACACCGGGGAGCTGTTTTTT.

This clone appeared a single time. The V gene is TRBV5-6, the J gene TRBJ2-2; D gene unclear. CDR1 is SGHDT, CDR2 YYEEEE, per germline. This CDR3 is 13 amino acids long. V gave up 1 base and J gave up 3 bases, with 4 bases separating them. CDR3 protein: CASSLRDTGELFF. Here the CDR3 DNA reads TGTGCCAGCAGCTTGCGGGACACCGGGGAGCTGTTTTTT.

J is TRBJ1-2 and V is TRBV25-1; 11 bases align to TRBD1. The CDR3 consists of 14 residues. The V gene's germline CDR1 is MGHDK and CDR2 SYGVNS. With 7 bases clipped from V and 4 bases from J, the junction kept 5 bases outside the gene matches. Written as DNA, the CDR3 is TGTGCCAGCAATTCCGGGACAGGGGGCTATGGCTACACCTTC. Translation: CASNSGTGGYGYTF.